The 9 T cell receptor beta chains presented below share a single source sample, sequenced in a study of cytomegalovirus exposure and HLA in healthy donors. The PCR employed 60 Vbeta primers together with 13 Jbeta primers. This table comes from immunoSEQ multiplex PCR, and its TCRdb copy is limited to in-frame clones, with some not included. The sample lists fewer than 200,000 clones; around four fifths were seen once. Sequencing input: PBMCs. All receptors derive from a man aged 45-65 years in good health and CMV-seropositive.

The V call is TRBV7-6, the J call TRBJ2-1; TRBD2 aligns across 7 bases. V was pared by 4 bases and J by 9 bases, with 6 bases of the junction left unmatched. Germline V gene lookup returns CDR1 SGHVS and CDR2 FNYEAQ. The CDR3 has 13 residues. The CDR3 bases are TGTGCCAGCAGCTCCGGACTAGATAGTGAGCAGTTCTTC. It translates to CASSSGLDSEQFF.

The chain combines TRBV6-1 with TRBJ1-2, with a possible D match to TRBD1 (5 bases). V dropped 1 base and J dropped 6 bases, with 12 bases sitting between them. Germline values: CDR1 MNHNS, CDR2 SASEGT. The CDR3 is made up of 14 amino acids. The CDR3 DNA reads TGTGCCAGCAGTGAAGGGGCAGGGTGGGATGGCTACACCTTC. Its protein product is CASSEGAGWDGYTF.

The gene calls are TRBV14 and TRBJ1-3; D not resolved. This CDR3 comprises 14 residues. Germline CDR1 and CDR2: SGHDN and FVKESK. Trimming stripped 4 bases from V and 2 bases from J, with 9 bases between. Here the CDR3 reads CASSLHSPGNTIYF. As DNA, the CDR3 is TGTGCCAGCAGCCTCCACAGCCCTGGAAACACCATATATTTT.

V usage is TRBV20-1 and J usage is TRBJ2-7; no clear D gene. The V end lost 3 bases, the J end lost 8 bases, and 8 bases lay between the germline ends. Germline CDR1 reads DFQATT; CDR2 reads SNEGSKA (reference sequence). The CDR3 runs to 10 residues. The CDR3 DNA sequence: TGCAGTGCTAGGAAAACTCAGCAGTACTTC. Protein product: CSARKTQQYF.

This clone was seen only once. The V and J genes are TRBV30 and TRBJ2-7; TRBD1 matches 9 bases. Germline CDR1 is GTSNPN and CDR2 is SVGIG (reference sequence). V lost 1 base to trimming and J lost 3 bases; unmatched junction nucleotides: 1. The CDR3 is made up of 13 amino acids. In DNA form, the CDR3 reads TGTGCCTGGAGTGAGGGACAGGGCTACGAGCAGTACTTC. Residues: CAWSEGQGYEQYF.

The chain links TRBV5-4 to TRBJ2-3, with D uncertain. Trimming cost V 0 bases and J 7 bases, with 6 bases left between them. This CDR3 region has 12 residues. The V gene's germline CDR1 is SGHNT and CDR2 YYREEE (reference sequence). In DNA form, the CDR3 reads TGTGCCAGCAGCTTGGAATTCAATACGCAGTATTTT. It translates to CASSLEFNTQYF.

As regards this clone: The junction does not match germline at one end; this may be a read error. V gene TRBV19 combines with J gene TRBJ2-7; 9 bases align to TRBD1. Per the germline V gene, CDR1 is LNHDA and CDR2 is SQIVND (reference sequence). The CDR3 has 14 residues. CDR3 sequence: CASSNRGRSYEQYF. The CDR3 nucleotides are TGTGCCAGCAGTAACAGGGGGCGATCCTACGAGCAGTACTTC. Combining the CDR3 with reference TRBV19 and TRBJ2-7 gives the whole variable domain DGGITQSPKYLFRKEGQNVTLSCEQNLNHDAMYWYRQDPGQGLRLIYYSQIVNDFQKGDIAEGYSVSREKKESFPLTVTSAQKNPTAFYLCASSNRGRSYEQYFGPGTRLTVT.

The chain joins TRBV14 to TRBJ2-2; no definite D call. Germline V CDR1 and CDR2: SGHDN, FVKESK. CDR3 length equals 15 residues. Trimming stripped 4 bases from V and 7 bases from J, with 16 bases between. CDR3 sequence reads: CASSPFGGAVGELFF. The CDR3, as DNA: TGTGCCAGCAGCCCCTTTGGCGGAGCCGTCGGGGAGCTGTTTTTT.

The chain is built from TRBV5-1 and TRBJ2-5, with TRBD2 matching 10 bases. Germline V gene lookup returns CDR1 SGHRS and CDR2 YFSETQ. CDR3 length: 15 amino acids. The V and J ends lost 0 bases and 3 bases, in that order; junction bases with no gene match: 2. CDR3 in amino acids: CASSLATSGEETQYF. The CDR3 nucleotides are TGCGCCAGCAGCTTGGCTACTAGCGGGGAAGAGACCCAGTACTTC.